This is a list of T cell receptor beta chains from one sample in a study of CXCR3-negative and CXCR3-positive naive CD8 T cells. TCRdb re-called the 5' RACE reads; every CDR3 protein appears as one record, without DNA. The sample totals thousands of distinct CDR3 sequences. Source material: naive CXCR3- CD8+ T cells from blood. The source is a human donor in good health. Some clones in this sample may be carry-over from other donors' samples. CDR3s include the opening cysteine and the closing phenylalanine or tryptophan. Fields, in order: V gene, J gene, clone size, CDR3 protein. Size tells how often a clone was seen (once, few, many) or the class of an expanded clone, and some rows leave it out.

>TRBV29-1|TRBJ2-1|medium-sized
CSVESDPYNEQFF
>TRBV6-6|TRBJ2-5|-
CASSYYRGGPGAQYF
>TRBV20-1|TRBJ2-1|medium-sized
CSAHGPVNEQFF
>TRBV13|TRBJ1-1|large
CASSLAGTNTEAFF
>TRBV3-1|TRBJ2-7|-
CASSPGQGNYEQYF
>TRBV29-1|TRBJ2-1|-
CSVVGPKSYNEQFF
>TRBV29-1|TRBJ2-5|-
CSVEDRGLAGSETQYF
>TRBV29-1|TRBJ1-1|-
CSASGVTTEAFF
>TRBV7-9|TRBJ2-7|medium-sized
CASSLGPNEQYF
>TRBV4-1|TRBJ1-1|-
CASSQESAGNTEAFF
>TRBV20-1|TRBJ1-3|-
CSARTDQGGSGNTIYF
>TRBV7-6|TRBJ2-7|-
CASSAGLAGQQLILYEQYF
>TRBV7-2|TRBJ1-1|medium-sized
CASSLAGVSTEAFF
>TRBV29-1|TRBJ2-1|-
CSVGTSTYNEQFF
>TRBV25-1|TRBJ1-1|medium-sized
CASKAWYTEAFF
>TRBV29-1|TRBJ1-2|medium-sized
CSVEASGGYTF
>TRBV7-9|TRBJ2-5|medium-sized
CASSLVSAQGRETQYF
>TRBV29-1|TRBJ2-2|medium-sized
CSVDGGDTGELFF
>TRBV20-1|TRBJ2-5|-
CSARRSMVGALETQYF
>TRBV29-1|TRBJ2-7|medium-sized
CSALGGPYEQYF
>TRBV11-2|TRBJ2-7|-
CASRTSGRSYEQYF
>TRBV7-9|TRBJ1-1|-
CASVLQGAAEAFF
>TRBV6-2/TRBV6-3|TRBJ2-7|medium-sized
CASSYSGGLATYEQYF
>TRBV7-9|TRBJ2-3|medium-sized
CASSLDRGRLDTQYF
>TRBV27|TRBJ1-1|-
CASKEPGVGTEAFF
>TRBV29-1|TRBJ2-3|-
CSVDETGGDTQYF
>TRBV29-1|TRBJ2-1|-
CSVPGNGGRVHGSYNEQFF
>TRBV30|TRBJ2-1|medium-sized
CALTSGRINEQFF
>TRBV6-4|TRBJ1-1|large
CASSDREPEAFF
>TRBV7-2|TRBJ1-5|medium-sized
CASSLRGNQPQHF
>TRBV9|TRBJ2-7|-
CASSVGTAYEQYF
>TRBV29-1|TRBJ2-2|-
CSVEDTVGRAGELFF
>TRBV10-3|TRBJ2-1|-
CAISEWDRDNEQFF
>TRBV7-9|TRBJ2-7|-
CASSSSGPTYEQYF
>TRBV27|TRBJ1-1|-
CASTLAGTPGTEAFF
>TRBV5-1|TRBJ2-7|-
CASSLDGAYEQYF
>TRBV7-2|TRBJ2-7|medium-sized
CASSVAQGLADYEQYF
>TRBV29-1|TRBJ2-5|medium-sized
CSVDATGGETQYF
>TRBV29-1|TRBJ2-5|-
CSVPLTGNLQETQYF
>TRBV28|TRBJ2-7|-
CASSFSQSYEQYF
>TRBV29-1|TRBJ2-1|medium-sized
CSVEEGQNEQFF
>TRBV7-2|TRBJ2-3|-
CASSFGYISTDTQYF
>TRBV21-1|TRBJ1-1|-
CASSKGSGSTEAFF
>TRBV6-6|TRBJ2-3|-
CASSLAGDGTDTQYF
>TRBV6-2/TRBV6-3|TRBJ2-2|-
CASSPLAGGDTGELFF